This paragraph covers one TCR beta chain sequence. Its antigen is not identified. V lost 5 bases and J 3 bases, leaving 11 bases between the germline ends. Germline CDR1 reads SGHTA; CDR2 reads FQGNSA. The CDR3 spans 14 residues. This entry belongs to a study of CD8 T cells in ankylosing spondylitis. Broader study findings: As for the disease-linked clones, they showed a CD8+ phenotype and occurred at relatively low frequencies in peripheral blood. Certain motif variants had earlier been reported in reactive arthritis synovial fluid and blood. A TCR beta motif of 7 to 9 highly homologous variants seemed to mark ankylosing spondylitis blood. There was reportedly significant enrichment of clones that were disease-linked in matched ankylosing spondylitis synovial fluid.

By quantitative 5'-RACE with molecular barcodes, the TCR beta libraries were made. MiXCR, run by TCRdb on the 5' RACE reads, gives a single entry per CDR3 protein. The sample contains some 700,000 distinct CDR3 sequences, 15% to 20% of which appear only once. The sequence was collected from a male donor with ankylosing spondylitis. What was sequenced was blood, either unsorted or a sorted T cell fraction (not recorded which). This chain joins TRBV7-2 and TRBJ1-5; maybe TRBD1 (6 bases). This CDR3 reads CASSPGVYNQPQHF. The CDR3 bases are TGTGCCAGCAGCCCAGGGGTTTACAATCAGCCCCAGCATTTT.